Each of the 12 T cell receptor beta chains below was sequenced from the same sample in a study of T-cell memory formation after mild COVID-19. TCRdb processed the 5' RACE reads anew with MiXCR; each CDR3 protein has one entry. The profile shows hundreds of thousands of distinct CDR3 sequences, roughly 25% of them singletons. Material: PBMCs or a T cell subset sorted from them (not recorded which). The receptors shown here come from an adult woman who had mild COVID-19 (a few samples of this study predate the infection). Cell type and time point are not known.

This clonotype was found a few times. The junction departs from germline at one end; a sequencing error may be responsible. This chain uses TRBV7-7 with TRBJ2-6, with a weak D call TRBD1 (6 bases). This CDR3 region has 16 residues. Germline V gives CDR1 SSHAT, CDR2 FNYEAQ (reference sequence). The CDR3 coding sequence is TGTGCTAGCAGCTTAGGGCAGGGGACTGGGGCCAACGTCCTGACTTTC. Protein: CASSLGQGTGANVLTF.

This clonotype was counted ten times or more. CDR3 sequence reads: CASSQGYNEQFF. CDR3 sequence (DNA): TGTGCCAGCAGCCAAGGATACAATGAGCAGTTCTTC. The chain combines TRBV3-1 with TRBJ2-1; D unclear. This CDR3 region has 12 residues. Trimming shortened V by 1 base and J by 4 bases, and 2 bases separated the two germline ends. Germline loops: CDR1 LGHDT, CDR2 YNNKEL (reference sequence).

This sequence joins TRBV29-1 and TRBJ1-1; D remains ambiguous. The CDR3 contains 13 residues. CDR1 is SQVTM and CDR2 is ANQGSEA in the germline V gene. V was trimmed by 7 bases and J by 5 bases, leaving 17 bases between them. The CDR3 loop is CSAQYSQRTEAFF. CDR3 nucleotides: TGCAGCGCACAGTACAGCCAGCGGACTGAAGCTTTCTTT. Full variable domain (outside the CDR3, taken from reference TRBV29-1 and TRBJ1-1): SAVISQKPSRDICQRGTSLTIQCQVDSQVTMMFWYRQQPGQSLTLIATANQGSEATYESGFVIDKFPISRPNLTFSTLTVSNMSPEDSSIYLCSAQYSQRTEAFFGQGTRLTVV.

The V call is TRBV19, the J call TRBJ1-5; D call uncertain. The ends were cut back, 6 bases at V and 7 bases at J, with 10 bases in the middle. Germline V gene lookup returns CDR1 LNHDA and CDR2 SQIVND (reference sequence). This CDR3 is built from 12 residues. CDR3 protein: CASRLGPQPQHF. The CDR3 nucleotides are TGTGCCAGTAGATTGGGTCCCCAGCCCCAGCATTTT.

CDR3 protein: CSARAIPGQGKDEQYF. DNA for the CDR3: TGCAGTGCTAGAGCAATCCCGGGACAGGGAAAAGACGAGCAGTACTTC. The chain employs TRBV20-1 and TRBJ2-7, with 9 nucleotides matching TRBD1. Losses at the gene ends were 1 base for V and 5 bases for J; bases not matched to a gene: 12. The CDR3 is made up of 16 amino acids. Germline CDR1 reads DFQATT; CDR2 reads SNEGSKA (reference sequence).

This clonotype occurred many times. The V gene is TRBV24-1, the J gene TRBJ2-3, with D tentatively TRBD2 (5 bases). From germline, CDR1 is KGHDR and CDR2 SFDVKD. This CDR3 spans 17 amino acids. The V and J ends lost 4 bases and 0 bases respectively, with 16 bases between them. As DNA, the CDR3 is TGTGCCACCAGTGACCCTCCCCAGCCGGGAAGCACAGATACGCAGTATTTT. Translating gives CATSDPPQPGSTDTQYF.

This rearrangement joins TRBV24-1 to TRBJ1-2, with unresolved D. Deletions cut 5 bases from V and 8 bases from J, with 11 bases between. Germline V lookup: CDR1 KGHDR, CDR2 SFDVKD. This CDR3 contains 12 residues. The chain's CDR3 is CATSAAGLGYTF. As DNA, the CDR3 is TGTGCCACCAGTGCCGCAGGATTAGGCTACACCTTC.

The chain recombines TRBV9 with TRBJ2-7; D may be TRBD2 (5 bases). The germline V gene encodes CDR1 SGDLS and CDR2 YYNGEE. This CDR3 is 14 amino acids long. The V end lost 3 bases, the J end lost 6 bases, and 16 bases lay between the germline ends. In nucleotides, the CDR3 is TGTGCCAGCAGCGAGGACTCCCGCCCCCTCGAGCAGTACTTC. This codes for CASSEDSRPLEQYF. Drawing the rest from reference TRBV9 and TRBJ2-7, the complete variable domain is DSGVTQTPKHLITATGQRVTLRCSPRSGDLSVYWYQQSLDQGLQFLIQYYNGEERAKGNILERFSAQQFPDLHSELNLSSLELGDSALYFCASSEDSRPLEQYFGPGTRLTVT.

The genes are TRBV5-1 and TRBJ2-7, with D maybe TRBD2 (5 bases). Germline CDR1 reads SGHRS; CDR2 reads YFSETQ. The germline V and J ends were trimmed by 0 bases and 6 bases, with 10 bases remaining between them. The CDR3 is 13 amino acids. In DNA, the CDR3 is TGCGCCAGCAGCTTGGCCCTAGCACGCGAGCAGTACTTC. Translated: CASSLALAREQYF.

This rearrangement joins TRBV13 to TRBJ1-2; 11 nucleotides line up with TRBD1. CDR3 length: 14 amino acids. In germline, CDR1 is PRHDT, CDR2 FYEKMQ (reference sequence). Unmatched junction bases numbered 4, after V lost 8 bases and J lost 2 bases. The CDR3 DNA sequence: TGTGCCAGCGGCCGGGACAGGGGGAACTATGGCTACACCTTC. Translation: CASGRDRGNYGYTF.

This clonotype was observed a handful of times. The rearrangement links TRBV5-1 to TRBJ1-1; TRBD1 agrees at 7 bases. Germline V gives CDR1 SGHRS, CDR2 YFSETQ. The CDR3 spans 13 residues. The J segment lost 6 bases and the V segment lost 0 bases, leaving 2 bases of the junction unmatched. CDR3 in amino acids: CASSLEGAAEAFF. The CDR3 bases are TGCGCCAGCAGCTTGGAGGGGGCGGCTGAAGCTTTCTTT.

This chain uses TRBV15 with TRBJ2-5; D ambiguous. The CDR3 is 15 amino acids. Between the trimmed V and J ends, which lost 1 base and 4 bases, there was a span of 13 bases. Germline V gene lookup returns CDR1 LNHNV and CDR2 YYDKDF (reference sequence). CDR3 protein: CATSRVRSKGETQYF. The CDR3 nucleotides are TGTGCCACCAGCAGAGTCAGATCTAAGGGAGAGACCCAGTACTTC.